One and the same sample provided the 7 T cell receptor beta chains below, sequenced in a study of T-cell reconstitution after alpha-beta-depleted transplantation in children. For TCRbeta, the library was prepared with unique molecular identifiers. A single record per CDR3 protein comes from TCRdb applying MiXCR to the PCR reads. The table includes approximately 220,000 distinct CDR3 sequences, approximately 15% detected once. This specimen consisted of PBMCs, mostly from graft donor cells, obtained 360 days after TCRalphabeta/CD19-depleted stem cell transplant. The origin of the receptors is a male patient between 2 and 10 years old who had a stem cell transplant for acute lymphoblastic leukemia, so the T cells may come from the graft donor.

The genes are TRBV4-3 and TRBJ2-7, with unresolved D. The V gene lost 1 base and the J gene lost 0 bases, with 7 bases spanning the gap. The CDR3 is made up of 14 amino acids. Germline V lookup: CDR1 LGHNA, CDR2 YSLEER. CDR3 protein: CASSQGASSYEQYF. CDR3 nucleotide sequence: TGCGCCAGCAGCCAAGGGGCCAGCTCCTACGAGCAGTACTTC.

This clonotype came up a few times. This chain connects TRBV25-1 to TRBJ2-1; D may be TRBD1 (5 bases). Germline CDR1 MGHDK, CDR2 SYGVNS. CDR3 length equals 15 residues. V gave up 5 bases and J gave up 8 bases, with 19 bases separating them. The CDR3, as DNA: TGTGCCAGCAGTCCCGGACAAATGAATAACGATGAGCAGTTCTTC. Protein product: CASSPGQMNNDEQFF.

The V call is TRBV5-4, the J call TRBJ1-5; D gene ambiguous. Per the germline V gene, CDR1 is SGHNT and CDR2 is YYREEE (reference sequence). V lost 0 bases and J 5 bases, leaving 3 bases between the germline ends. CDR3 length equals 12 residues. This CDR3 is CASSLEDQPQHF. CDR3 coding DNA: TGTGCCAGCAGCTTGGAGGATCAGCCCCAGCATTTT.

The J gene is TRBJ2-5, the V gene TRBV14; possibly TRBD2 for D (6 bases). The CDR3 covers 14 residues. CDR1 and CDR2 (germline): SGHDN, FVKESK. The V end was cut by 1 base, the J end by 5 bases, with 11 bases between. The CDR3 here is CASSQVGREETQYF. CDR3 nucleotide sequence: TGTGCCAGCAGCCAAGTAGGCCGGGAGGAGACCCAGTACTTC.

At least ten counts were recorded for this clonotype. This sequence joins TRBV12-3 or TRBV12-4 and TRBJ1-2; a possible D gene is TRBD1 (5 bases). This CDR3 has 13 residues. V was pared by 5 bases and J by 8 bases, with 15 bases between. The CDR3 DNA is TGTGCCAGCAGTCCTCTGGGGGGGGAAGGCTACACCTTC. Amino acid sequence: CASSPLGGEGYTF.

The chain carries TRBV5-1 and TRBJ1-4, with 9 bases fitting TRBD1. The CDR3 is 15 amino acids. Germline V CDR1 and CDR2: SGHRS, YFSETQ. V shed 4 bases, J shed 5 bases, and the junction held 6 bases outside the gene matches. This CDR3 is CASSPSDRGNEKLFF. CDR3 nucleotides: TGCGCCAGCAGCCCCTCCGACAGGGGGAATGAAAAACTGTTTTTT.

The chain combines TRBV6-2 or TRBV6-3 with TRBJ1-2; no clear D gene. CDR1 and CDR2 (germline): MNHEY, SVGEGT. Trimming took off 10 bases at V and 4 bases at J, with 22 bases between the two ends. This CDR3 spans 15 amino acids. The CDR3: CATLFQGPSFYGYTF. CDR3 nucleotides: TGTGCCACCCTCTTCCAAGGGCCTTCCTTCTATGGCTACACCTTC.